These 9 T cell receptor beta chains came from one sample sequenced in a study of PD-1 blockade in classical Hodgkin lymphoma. Time point specified: newly diagnosed, previously untreated cHL patient sample. Clones were read by immunoSEQ multiplex PCR, and TCRdb kept only the in-frame ones, dropping some. The table records 15,000 to 20,000 clones, approximately 84% of them present only once. The material sequenced was peripheral blood mononuclear cells (PBMCs). The source is a human donor with classical Hodgkin lymphoma.

This clone occurred once. V is TRBV15 and J is TRBJ2-3; 8 bases line up with TRBD1. The CDR3 runs to 14 residues. Germline V gene sequence: CDR1 LNHNV, CDR2 YYDKDF (reference sequence). Germline trimming cut 0 bases from V and 9 bases from J; bases unmatched to any gene: 5. The CDR3 reads CATSRERTGGTQYF. For the CDR3, the DNA is TGTGCCACCAGCAGAGAAAGAACAGGGGGGACGCAGTATTTT. Supplemented by reference TRBV15 and TRBJ2-3, the full variable domain reads DAMVIQNPRYQVTQFGKPVTLSCSQTLNHNVMYWYQQKSSQAPKLLFHYYDKDFNNEADTPDNFQSRRPNTSFCFLDIRSPGLGDTAMYLCATSRERTGGTQYFGPGTRLTVL.

The CDR3 region is CELKGCSSSTDTQYF. The CDR3 DNA reads TGTGAACTTAAGGGATGCAGCTCTAGCACAGATACGCAGTATTTT. The chain couples TRBV6-6 to TRBJ2-3; D is ambiguous. Germline CDR1 is MNHNY and CDR2 is SVGAGI (reference sequence). The CDR3 contains 15 residues.

The chain employs TRBV28 and TRBJ2-1; possible D gene TRBD1, 7 bases. Trimming stripped 5 bases from V and 7 bases from J, with 15 bases between. This CDR3 has 14 residues. CDR1 is MDHEN, CDR2 SYDVKM, per germline. The CDR3 is CASSPRTGLNEQFF. In DNA, the CDR3 is TGTGCCAGCAGTCCCAGGACAGGACTAAATGAGCAGTTCTTC.

In DNA form, the CDR3 reads TGTGCCAGCAGTTCCGGGTTTCTTTACGAGCAGTACTTC. It codes for CASSSGFLYEQYF. The chain has TRBV27 and TRBJ2-7; D gene ambiguous. The CDR3 contains 13 residues. The V and J ends lost 4 bases and 4 bases respectively, with 11 bases between them. Germline CDR1 is MNHEY and CDR2 is SMNVEV (reference sequence).

CDR3 in DNA: TGCGCCAGCAGTGAGAACACTGAAGCTTTCTTT. Translation gives CASSENTEAFF. The V and J genes are TRBV5-1 and TRBJ1-1; D remains unclear. The germline gives CDR1 SGHRS, CDR2 YFSETQ. Trimming removed 5 bases at V and 1 base at J, with 3 bases between. The CDR3 has 11 residues.

In its sample, this clone was seen once. The rearrangement links TRBV27 to TRBJ1-5; TRBD1 is a possible D gene (5 bases). V lost 8 bases and J lost 6, with 8 bases in between. Per germline, CDR1 MNHEY and CDR2 SMNVEV (reference sequence). There are 11 residues in the CDR3. The CDR3 bases are TGTGCCAGCCCGGGGGGTCAGCCCCAGCATTTT. Translating gives CASPGGQPQHF.

V is TRBV10-3 and J is TRBJ1-5, with D tentatively TRBD1 (5 bases). The germline gives CDR1 ENHRY, CDR2 SYGVKD. The V gene lost 0 bases and the J gene lost 7 bases, with 16 bases spanning the gap. The CDR3 loop spans 16 amino acids. CDR3 in amino acids: CAISESGREGVQPQHF. As DNA, the CDR3 is TGTGCCATCAGTGAGTCAGGCAGGGAAGGGGTCCAGCCCCAGCATTTT.

The rearrangement uses TRBV28 and TRBJ1-1; TRBD1 might be the D (6 bases). The CDR3 has 14 residues. Germline V gene data show CDR1 as MDHEN and CDR2 as SYDVKM. V lost 5 bases and J 4 bases, leaving 14 bases between the germline ends. CDR3 bases: TGTGCCAGCAGTCAAGGGGGGGCCCTCACTGAAGCTTTCTTT. Its protein is CASSQGGALTEAFF.

The V gene is TRBV6-1, the J gene TRBJ1-1; possibly TRBD1 for D (6 bases). The germline V and J ends were trimmed by 7 bases and 8 bases, with 20 bases remaining between them. From germline, CDR1 is MNHNS and CDR2 SASEGT. CDR3 size: 14 residues. The CDR3 loop reads CASTLGGVVKEAFF. The DNA for the CDR3 is TGTGCCAGCACCCTAGGGGGGGTAGTGAAGGAAGCTTTCTTT.